This T cell receptor (beta chain) was observed in a study of spatial heterogeneity in lung cancer. About the study: Detected sequences consistently included more beta-chain ones than alpha-chain ones. The study observed each unique TCR and UMI combination more than ten times on average in raw reads.

TCRdb reanalysed the 5' RACE reads using MiXCR and keeps one entry per CDR3 protein. The data hold approximately 27,000 distinct CDR3 sequences, with roughly 6% observed a single time. Regarding the study as a whole: Circulating ubiquitous expanded tumor TCRs were observed more frequently at resection than at follow-up.

The table lists this clonotype with many counts. Antigen: not known. Time point here: blood at routine non-recurrence follow-up after resection. Whole RNA came from tumor, nontumor lung or frozen PBMC and was sequenced without being sorted. The sequences come from PBMCs, collected at follow-up. This TCR was sampled from a male donor with early-stage non-small cell lung cancer.

The DNA of the CDR3 is TGTGCCAGCACGATACCGGGACAGAGCAATCAGCCCCAGCATTTT. It codes for CASTIPGQSNQPQHF. The genes are TRBV28 and TRBJ1-5, with 7 bases identical to TRBD1. V shed 7 bases and J 1 base; nucleotides not matched to a gene: 7. Germline assignment: CDR1 MDHEN and CDR2 SYDVKM. The CDR3 runs to 15 residues.